The entry below gives a single TCR beta chain sequence along with its context. Its antigen is unknown. Per-nucleotide qualities are absent, and no much larger clonotype sits a single base away. Measured from the cysteine to the phenylalanine, the CDR3 is 17 residues long. Kept here is only the CDR3 DNA, which spans 51 bases and is read in frame from base 1. V sheds 1 base and J sheds 1 base, leaving 14 bases between their ends. CDR1 and CDR2 are drawn from the germline V gene (reference sequence): LNHDA, SQIVND. To be included, a participant needed at least one PBMC sample from before ART initiation plus at least two post-ART samples. Treatment was received in the United States of America by all participants with HIV. Before DNA extraction, cryopreserved samples of about 0.95-10 million PBMC were thawed and washed. At the time of the earliest PBMC sample for each participant with HIV, ages ranged from about 20 to 54 years. Per participant, PBMC samples came from 1-4 timepoints prior to ART initiation and 2-8 timepoints following ART initiation, for a median of 7 samples. Serial HIV viral load, CD4+ T-cell count, ART history and demographic data were obtained for every participant. Genomic DNA was extracted from unsorted PBMC with a Qiagen kit on a QIAcube, processed in batches of 12 samples.

The data were taken from a study of long-term antiretroviral therapy in people with HIV (dated by TCRdb to 2021 to 2024). About the full investigation: Collection of the earliest samples took place about a decade ahead of the 2015 WHO recommendation for immediate ART, at a time when ART was typically delayed until CD4 counts fell. Whether ART initiation and durable HIV suppression were associated with changes in peripheral blood TRB repertoire composition and diversity was tested in a retrospective serial study. From some 30 adults with confirmed HIV infection, the cohort provided fewer than 200 cryopreserved PBMC samples, gathered serially across a mean of about six years (range 1-12). Among the 25 to 30 participants with HIV, ten to twelve were female. No cross-contamination during QIAcube processing was seen in test extractions of a monoclonal T-cell line run alongside roughly 30 polyclonal samples.

The study at large found these results: The samples span the years 2004 to 2017, and the ART regimens used at that time may not be as effective as current regimens. Inferences about post-ART repertoire changes were limited because no data were available on ART adherence, viral resistance or therapy changes. Compared with controls, HIV repertoires had narrower CDR3 length ranges, and the network structure pointed to an antigen-experienced repertoire that shifted only slightly toward naive after ART. A significant increase in TRB diversity was found to be associated with ART initiation, although TRB diversity was observed to remain significantly below that of transplant donor controls even after long-term ART. Unsorted PBMC were profiled instead of sorted CD4+ and CD8+ T cells because pre-ART samples had limited cell numbers. Because PBMC availability was limited, only the TCR beta chain was sequenced, with no alpha chain pairing. At every time point, the repertoire was dominated by expanded TRB clones first identified before ART initiation, although this dominance fluctuated and, in many PLHIV, declined after ART.

The immunoSEQ hsTCRB v3.0 assay was used at survey level resolution to sequence the TRB variable region. TRB sequencing targeted a depth of about 40,000-55,000 T-cell genomes per sample. An Illumina MiSeq with a v3 150-cycle kit was used to sequence the pooled TRB libraries. For the original study's pipeline: Repertoire analysis was performed in R inside a reproducible Nextflow workflow that covered QC, data transformation and analysis. Custom analyses were implemented in LymphoSeq2, an R package for AIRR-Seq data exploration. Several samples that yielded fewer than 5000 total TRB sequences were excluded, so that under 200 HIV repertoires were analyzed. Among the approximately 180 retained HIV repertoires, 55 to 65 were collected before ART initiation and around 130 were collected after ART initiation. Repertoires were downsampled to 5000 TRB nucleotide sequences, with summary statistics averaged over 100 downsampling iterations. TRB sequences were retained for analysis only if CDR3 regions of at least seven amino acids were present. A Shannon entropy-derived clonality score and the Gini coefficient were used to measure diversity. Repertoire networks linked the top 5000 CDR3 amino acid sequences whenever two sequences differed by an edit distance of one. Antigen specificity groups and MHC restriction were predicted for TRB CDR3 amino acid sequences with GLIPH2. CDR3 amino acid sequences were matched against VDJdb and McPAS-TCR to flag known CMV, EBV, HIV or tissue antigen associations. Pre-ART, post-ART and control groups were compared with Wilcoxon signed-rank tests and Holm-Bonferroni correction. TCRdb took over this immuneACCESS table, retaining in-frame rearrangements with V and J assigned. Such tables are incomplete; in checked studies, under half of the missing clones stem from an unresolved V gene, and the remainder is unexplained. That table gives V, J and clone size, and the DNA gave D and trimming. The sample records about 28,000 clones, roughly 89% of which are singletons. The ten largest clones represent roughly 6.7% of the sample.

The clonotype comes from a young man with HIV. This receptor chain uses TRBV19 and TRBJ1-5; the D segment could be TRBD1, given 6 matching bases. Specimen: unsorted PBMCs, collected 0.4 years after starting antiretroviral therapy. The CDR3 region has the sequence CASSIGGGPRSNQPQHF. The nucleotide sequence reads TGTGCCAGTAGTATAGGGGGGGGGCCCAGGAGCAATCAGCCCCAGCATTTT.